One sample yielded the 20 T cell receptor beta chains listed below, sequenced in a study of blood T cell repertoires in COVID-19. TCRdb keeps only in-frame clones here, not all; method: immunoSEQ multiplex PCR. This sample has around 460,000 clones, with roughly 89% found just once. Sequences were obtained from peripheral blood. All receptors derive from a young man with COVID-19, enrolled during active disease.

The V and J genes are TRBV27 and TRBJ2-5; possible D gene TRBD1, 5 bases. CDR1 is MNHEY and CDR2 is SMNVEV in the germline V gene (reference sequence). Trimming took 5 bases from V and 5 from J, leaving 12 bases between them. This CDR3 spans 13 amino acids. The chain's CDR3 is CASSLDSRETQYF. The CDR3 DNA follows: TGTGCCAGCAGTCTCGACAGCCGGGAGACCCAGTACTTC.

The rearrangement joins TRBV9 to TRBJ1-2; tentatively, D is TRBD1 (6 bases). The CDR3 consists of 14 residues. V shed 4 bases and J shed 8 bases, with 18 bases lying between them. The germline V gene encodes CDR1 SGDLS and CDR2 YYNGEE. In DNA form, the CDR3 reads TGTGCCAGCAGCTCAGGGGATCCCTGGAGGGGCTACACCTTC. Residues: CASSSGDPWRGYTF.

The chain couples TRBV5-1 to TRBJ1-4; D is possibly TRBD1 (5 bases). V dropped 5 bases and J dropped 0 bases, with 17 bases sitting between them. Germline lookup yields CDR1 SGHRS and CDR2 YFSETQ. This CDR3 spans 17 amino acids. CDR3 bases: TGCGCCAGCAGTTCTGGGGGGACCGGTGCAACTAATGAAAAACTGTTTTTT. Amino acid sequence: CASSSGGTGATNEKLFF.

This chain links TRBV7-6 with TRBJ2-2; perhaps TRBD2 as D (5 bases). Germline CDR1 SGHVS, CDR2 FNYEAQ. V was shortened by 1 base and J by 6 bases, with 15 bases between the two germline ends. This CDR3 comprises 16 residues. The CDR3 DNA is TGTGCCAGCAGCTTAGATGCTAGCAACATCCCCGGGGAGCTGTTTTTT. Translating it yields CASSLDASNIPGELFF.

This sequence joins TRBV7-2 and TRBJ2-2; D may be TRBD1 (6 bases). The length of the CDR3 is 16 residues. V lost 3 bases and J lost 2, with 13 bases in between. CDR1 SGHTA and CDR2 FQGNSA come from the germline V gene. The CDR3 region is CASSFTGTPNTGELFF. CDR3 sequence (DNA): TGTGCCAGCAGCTTTACCGGGACACCCAACACCGGGGAGCTGTTTTTT.

The chain recombines TRBV9 with TRBJ1-6; 7 nucleotides agree with TRBD1. Germline-derived CDR1 and CDR2 are SGDLS and YYNGEE. The length of the CDR3 is 14 residues. Losses at the gene ends were 4 bases for V and 7 bases for J; bases not matched to a gene: 5. The CDR3 spells CASSPTGANSPLHF. The CDR3 DNA reads as TGTGCCAGCAGCCCAACAGGGGCAAATTCACCCCTCCACTTT.

The rearrangement uses TRBV6-1 and TRBJ2-3; possibly TRBD1 for D (6 bases). This CDR3 comprises 16 residues. Germline V gene lookup returns CDR1 MNHNS and CDR2 SASEGT. The V end was cut by 4 bases, the J end by 2 bases, with 16 bases between. This CDR3 reads CASSGLGSGDTDTQYF. Written as DNA, the CDR3 is TGTGCCAGCAGTGGGCTGGGGTCAGGGGACACAGATACGCAGTATTTT.

The V and J genes are TRBV20-1 and TRBJ2-7; possibly TRBD2 for D (6 bases). The CDR3 loop spans 13 amino acids. CDR1 DFQATT and CDR2 SNEGSKA come from the germline V gene (reference sequence). V was clipped by 3 bases and J by 2 bases, with 11 bases between them. The CDR3 nucleotides are TGCAGTGCTAGTGCGGGATTTCCCTACGAGCAGTACTTC. Residues: CSASAGFPYEQYF.

The rearrangement uses TRBV6-6 and TRBJ1-1; a possible D gene is TRBD1 (6 bases). The CDR3 covers 14 residues. Between the trimmed V and J ends, which lost 7 bases and 1 base, there was a span of 13 bases. From germline, CDR1 is MNHNY and CDR2 SVGAGI (reference sequence). CDR3 loop: CASKTTGWNTEAFF. Written as DNA, the CDR3 is TGTGCCAGCAAAACTACAGGGTGGAACACTGAAGCTTTCTTT.

This sequence joins TRBV5-6 and TRBJ1-5, with a tentative D call TRBD1 (6 bases). Germline V CDR1 and CDR2: SGHDT, YYEEEE. The CDR3 has 14 residues. The V end was cut by 5 bases, the J end by 1 base, with 10 bases between. The CDR3 sequence is CASRPQGSNQPQHF. As DNA, the CDR3 is TGTGCCAGCAGGCCCCAGGGGAGCAATCAGCCCCAGCATTTT.

This clone showed up just a few times. The chain uses TRBV2 and TRBJ2-7; TRBD1 agrees at 7 bases. Germline V CDR1 and CDR2: SNHLY, FYNNEI. The junction had 9 bases not matched to a gene; V was cut back by 6 bases and J by 1 base. The CDR3 contains 15 residues. For the CDR3, the DNA is TGTGCCAGCAGCCCGGACAGGATCCCTTCCTACGAGCAGTACTTC. This gives the protein CASSPDRIPSYEQYF.

This clone was detected only once. This sequence joins TRBV2 and TRBJ1-5, with 8 bases aligning to TRBD1. The CDR3 runs 14 residues. The germline CDR1 and CDR2 sequences are SNHLY and FYNNEI. V was clipped by 5 bases and J by 5 bases; unmatched bases: 5. The CDR3 nucleotides read TGTGCCAGCAGTAGGCAGGGGGCCGATCAGCCCCAGCATTTT. Amino acids: CASSRQGADQPQHF.

Here the CDR3 reads CAWSTGERLRKQYF. CDR3 DNA: TGTGCCTGGAGTACAGGGGAACGACTACGAAAGCAGTACTTC. V gene TRBV30 combines with J gene TRBJ2-7, with 7 bases identical to TRBD1. Germline V lookup: CDR1 GTSNPN, CDR2 SVGIG (reference sequence). V was pared by 2 bases and J by 8 bases, with 12 bases of the junction left unmatched. The CDR3 runs 14 residues.

This chain joins TRBV15 and TRBJ2-1; TRBD1 aligns across 8 bases. V shed 6 bases, J shed 7 bases, and the junction held 11 bases outside the gene matches. The CDR3 totals 15 residues. Germline CDR1 is LNHNV and CDR2 is YYDKDF (reference sequence). Here the CDR3 DNA reads TGTGCCACCAGGTCGCTAAAGACAGGGGAGAATGAGCAGTTCTTC. Translation gives CATRSLKTGENEQFF.

The chain is built from TRBV19 and TRBJ2-2, with a possible D match to TRBD1 (6 bases). Germline CDR1 LNHDA, CDR2 SQIVND (reference sequence). CDR3 length equals 13 residues. V was pared by 1 base and J by 7 bases, with 7 bases between. The CDR3 sequence: CASSIGGLGELFF. The CDR3 DNA is TGTGCCAGTAGTATAGGGGGGCTCGGGGAGCTGTTTTTT.

V is TRBV6-6 and J is TRBJ1-5; D is uncertain. CDR1 and CDR2 from the germline V gene are MNHNY and SVGAGI (reference sequence). Trimming took off 4 bases at V and 0 bases at J, with 4 bases between the two ends. The CDR3 sequence is 13 residues long. The CDR3 region has the DNA TGTGCCAGCAGTTTTTATAGCAATCAGCCCCAGCATTTT. This translates into CASSFYSNQPQHF.

The chain joins TRBV10-3 to TRBJ2-2; 10 nucleotides align to TRBD1. The CDR3 has 16 amino acids. The germline gives CDR1 ENHRY, CDR2 SYGVKD. V was pared by 3 bases and J by 6 bases, with 7 bases of the junction left unmatched. This chain's CDR3 is CAISDSGQGTAGELFF. CDR3 nucleotide sequence: TGTGCCATCAGTGACTCGGGACAGGGGACAGCCGGGGAGCTGTTTTTT.

The genes are TRBV5-4 and TRBJ2-1; TRBD2 is a possible D gene (7 bases). V was trimmed by 2 bases and J by 4 bases, leaving 16 bases between them. Germline V gene lookup returns CDR1 SGHNT and CDR2 YYREEE (reference sequence). The CDR3 length is 16 residues. CDR3 in DNA: TGTGCCAGCAGCTTATTTGCGGGGGCTAATTACAATGAGCAGTTCTTC. Protein sequence: CASSLFAGANYNEQFF.

The CDR3 coding sequence is TGTGCCAGCAGTGATAGGATCGCAGGGGAGACCCAGTACTTC. Protein sequence: CASSDRIAGETQYF. This chain joins TRBV6-1 and TRBJ2-5; D possibly corresponds to TRBD1 (5 bases). Germline CDR1 MNHNS, CDR2 SASEGT. V lost 3 bases, J lost 5 bases, and 13 bases lay in between. This CDR3 spans 14 amino acids.

The chain is built from TRBV3-1 (or the pseudogene TRBV3-2) and TRBJ1-4; D might be TRBD1 (6 bases). This CDR3 region has 16 residues. V shed 3 bases and J shed 7 bases, with 18 bases lying between them. Germline loops: CDR1 LGHDT, CDR2 YNNKEL (reference sequence). The CDR3 is CASSHGLRGRGEKLFF. CDR3 DNA: TGTGCCAGCAGCCATGGGCTGCGGGGGCGGGGTGAAAAACTGTTTTTT.